One and the same sample provided the 3 T cell receptor beta chains below, sequenced in a study of identical twins. TCRdb passed the 5' RACE reads through MiXCR, listing each CDR3 protein once. The sample has just under 550,000 distinct CDR3 sequences; around 15% are singletons. This sample also belongs to another study, concerning yellow fever vaccine responses in identical twins.

The sample taken for sequencing was CD4+ T cells sorted from blood. The receptors here all came from a woman aged 18-29 years in good health.

This clonotype was counted a few times. The chain links TRBV7-9 to TRBJ1-6, with D tentatively TRBD1 (6 bases). This CDR3 contains 15 residues. CDR1 SEHNR and CDR2 FQNEAQ come from the germline V gene (reference sequence). Trimming took 6 bases from V and 5 from J, leaving 14 bases between them. The CDR3 DNA reads TGTGCCAGCAGTATGTGGGCAGGGGATAATTCACCCCTCCACTTT. The encoded protein is CASSMWAGDNSPLHF.

J is TRBJ2-5 and V is TRBV4-2; perhaps TRBD1 as D (6 bases). The CDR3 loop spans 15 amino acids. CDR1 is LGHNA, CDR2 YNFKEQ, per germline. Trimming removed 0 bases from V and 4 bases from J, with 12 bases in between. CDR3 DNA: TGTGCCAGCAGCCAAGAGGGCGGCAGGGGAGAGACCCAGTACTTC. This sequence encodes CASSQEGGRGETQYF.

This rearrangement joins TRBV6-1 to TRBJ2-1; TRBD1 matches 10 bases. Looked up from germline, CDR1 is MNHNS and CDR2 is SASEGT. This CDR3 is 14 amino acids long. V shed 7 bases, J shed 7 bases, and the junction held 7 bases outside the gene matches. The CDR3: CASNPGQGKNEQFF. CDR3 DNA sequence: TGTGCCAGCAATCCGGGACAGGGGAAGAATGAGCAGTTCTTC.